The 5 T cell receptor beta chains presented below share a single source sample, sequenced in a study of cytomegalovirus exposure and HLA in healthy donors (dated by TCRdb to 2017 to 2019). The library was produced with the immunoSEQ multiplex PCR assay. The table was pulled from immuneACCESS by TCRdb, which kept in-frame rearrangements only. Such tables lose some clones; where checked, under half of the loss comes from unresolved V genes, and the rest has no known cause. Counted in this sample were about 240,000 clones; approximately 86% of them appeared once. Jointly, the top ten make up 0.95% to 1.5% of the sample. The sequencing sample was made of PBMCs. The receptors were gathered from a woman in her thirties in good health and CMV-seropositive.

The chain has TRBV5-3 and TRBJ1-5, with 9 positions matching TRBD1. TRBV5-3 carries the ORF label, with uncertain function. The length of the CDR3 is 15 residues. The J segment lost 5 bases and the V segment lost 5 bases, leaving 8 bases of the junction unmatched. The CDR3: CARRTNRTGDQPQHF. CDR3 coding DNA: TGTGCCAGAAGAACGAACAGGACAGGGGATCAGCCCCAGCATTTT.

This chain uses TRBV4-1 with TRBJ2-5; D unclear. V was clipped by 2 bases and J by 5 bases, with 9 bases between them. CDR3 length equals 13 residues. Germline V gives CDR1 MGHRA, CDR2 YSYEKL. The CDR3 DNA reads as TGCGCCAGCAGCCAATTTAGCCGGGAGACCCAGTACTTC. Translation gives CASSQFSRETQYF.

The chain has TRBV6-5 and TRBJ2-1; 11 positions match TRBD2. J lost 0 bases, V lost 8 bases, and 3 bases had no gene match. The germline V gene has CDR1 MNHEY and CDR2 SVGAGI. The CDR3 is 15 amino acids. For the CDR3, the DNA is TGTGCCAGCCACGGACTAGCGGGCTCCTACAATGAGCAGTTCTTC. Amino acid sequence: CASHGLAGSYNEQFF.

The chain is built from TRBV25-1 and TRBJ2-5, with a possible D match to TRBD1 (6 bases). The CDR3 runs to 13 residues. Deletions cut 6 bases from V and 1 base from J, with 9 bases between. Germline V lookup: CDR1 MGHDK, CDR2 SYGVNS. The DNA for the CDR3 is TGTGCCAGCAGCCAGGGGACCCAAGAGACCCAGTACTTC. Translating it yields CASSQGTQETQYF. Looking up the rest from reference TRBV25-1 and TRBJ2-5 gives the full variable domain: EADIYQTPRYLVIGTGKKITLECSQTMGHDKMYWYQQDPGMELHLIHYSYGVNSTEKGDLSSESTVSRIRTEHFPLTLESARPSHTSQYLCASSQGTQETQYFGPGTRLLVL.

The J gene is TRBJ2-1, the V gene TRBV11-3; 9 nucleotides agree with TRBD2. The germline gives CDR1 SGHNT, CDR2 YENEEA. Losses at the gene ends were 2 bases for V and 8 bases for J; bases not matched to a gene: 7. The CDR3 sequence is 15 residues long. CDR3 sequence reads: CASSLRLAGTDEQFF. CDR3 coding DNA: TGTGCCAGCAGCTTACGGCTAGCGGGAACGGATGAGCAGTTCTTC.